This passage covers 2 T cell receptor beta chains from one sample sequenced in a study of shared clonotypes between healthy human individuals. As defined, naive CD8 cells were CD45RO-negative and positively selected for CCR7, with terminally differentiated effector memory CD45RA+ cells excluded. Clones were read by immunoSEQ multiplex PCR, and TCRdb kept only the in-frame ones, dropping some. The top ten hold roughly 0.12% of the sample, which has hundreds of thousands of clones, approximately 96% seen once. Sequencing was performed on naive CD8+ T cells sorted from blood. The receptors stem from a woman younger than 45 in good health.

The chain has TRBV4-1 and TRBJ2-3, with D uncertain. The CDR3 runs 18 residues. V shed 2 bases and J shed 2 bases, with 20 bases lying between them. The germline V gene has CDR1 MGHRA and CDR2 YSYEKL. CDR3 sequence: CASSQPIPGPFTTDTQYF. The DNA for the CDR3 is TGCGCCAGCAGCCAACCTATTCCCGGGCCCTTCACCACAGATACGCAGTATTTT.

The chain joins TRBV4-2 to TRBJ1-4; D is uncertain. CDR1 is LGHNA, CDR2 YNFKEQ, per germline. CDR3 length: 15 residues. Trimming took off 1 base at V and 0 bases at J, with 6 bases between the two ends. CDR3 nucleotides: TGTGCCAGCAGCCAAGGACCGGCAACTAATGAAAAACTGTTTTTT. Amino acid sequence: CASSQGPATNEKLFF.